One and the same sample provided the 27 T cell receptor beta chains below, sequenced in a study of vaccination and CD4 T cells after COVID-19. CD4+ T cells that had been cultured provided DNA sequenced with the Oncomine TCR Beta short-read assay. Via MiXCR, TCRdb re-called the PCR reads, giving one row per CDR3 protein. The sample has some 5,500 distinct CDR3 sequences, nearly 35% seen once. As to treatment: approximately nine-day PBMC culture with coronavirus spike peptide pools or control peptides (ViraFEST assay). One should note that the unexposed donor's CD4+ T cells were collected before the COVID-19 pandemic (2011-2018). No antigens are known for them. Sequences were obtained from CD4+ T cells from blood, cultured in vitro. The receptors were sampled from a human donor in good health.

The CDR3 sequence: CASSLTDYTEAFF. Written as DNA, the CDR3 is TGTGCCAGCAGTTTGACGGATTACACTGAAGCTTTCTTT. This sequence joins TRBV27 and TRBJ1-1; no firm D call. This CDR3 contains 13 residues. Looked up from germline, CDR1 is MNHEY and CDR2 is SMNVEV (reference sequence). With 3 bases removed from V and 3 bases from J, the gap between germline ends came to 8 bases.

V usage is TRBV15 and J usage is TRBJ1-1; D is uncertain. With 7 bases removed from V and 0 bases from J, the gap between germline ends came to 12 bases. The CDR3 covers 14 residues. Germline values: CDR1 LNHNV, CDR2 YYDKDF (reference sequence). In DNA form, the CDR3 reads TGTGCCACCACCAAAATTCAGGTGAACACTGAAGCTTTCTTT. Its protein product is CATTKIQVNTEAFF.

The CDR3 DNA sequence: TGCAGTGCTAGCGGGGGGCCTTACGAGCAGTACTTC. This codes for CSASGGPYEQYF. V usage is TRBV20-1 and J usage is TRBJ2-7; weak D call: TRBD2 (7 bases). V dropped 3 bases and J dropped 4 bases, with 10 bases sitting between them. Germline assignment: CDR1 DFQATT and CDR2 SNEGSKA (reference sequence). The CDR3 sequence is 12 residues long.

By proportion, this clonotype is medium-sized. This rearrangement joins TRBV20-1 to TRBJ1-1, with D possibly TRBD1 on 6 matching bases. Germline V gives CDR1 DFQATT, CDR2 SNEGSKA (reference sequence). V lost 4 bases and J 5 bases, leaving 14 bases between the germline ends. The CDR3 has 13 residues. CDR3 nucleotide sequence: TGCAGTGCTAAACAGGGCGAGGAGACTGAAGCTTTCTTT. This translates into CSAKQGEETEAFF.

This clonotype was detected only a few times. The CDR3 spells CASSFPGQGPHEQYF. The CDR3 DNA reads as TGTGCCAGCAGCTTTCCGGGACAGGGACCCCACGAGCAGTACTTC. V gene TRBV7-9 combines with J gene TRBJ2-7, with TRBD1 identical over 9 bases. Germline loops: CDR1 SEHNR, CDR2 FQNEAQ (reference sequence). The CDR3 sequence is 15 residues long. V lost 3 bases and J lost 5; bases outside the gene matches: 8.

In this sample, this clonotype turned up a few times. V and J are TRBV19 and TRBJ1-2, with D maybe TRBD1 (5 bases). Trimming took 1 base from V and 4 from J, leaving 16 bases between them. CDR3 length: 16 residues. Germline V CDR1 and CDR2: LNHDA, SQIVND (reference sequence). The chain's CDR3 is CASSIGRGTSVYGYTF. The CDR3 DNA sequence: TGTGCCAGTAGTATAGGGCGGGGGACTTCGGTCTATGGCTACACCTTC. Using reference TRBV19 and TRBJ1-2 for the parts outside the CDR3, the full variable domain is DGGITQSPKYLFRKEGQNVTLSCEQNLNHDAMYWYRQDPGQGLRLIYYSQIVNDFQKGDIAEGYSVSREKKESFPLTVTSAQKNPTAFYLCASSIGRGTSVYGYTFGSGTRLTVV.

V usage is TRBV10-1 and J usage is TRBJ2-4; D is undetermined. Germline V gene sequence: CDR1 WNHNN, CDR2 SYGVQD (reference sequence). Between the trimmed V and J ends, which lost 6 bases and 1 base, there was a span of 10 bases. This CDR3 has 14 residues. The CDR3 is CASSSLWAKNIQYF. As DNA, the CDR3 is TGCGCCAGCAGCTCGCTTTGGGCCAAAAACATTCAGTACTTC.

This clonotype is labeled medium-sized. The J gene is TRBJ1-2, the V gene TRBV20-1, with a weak D call TRBD1 (6 bases). Trimming shortened V by 5 bases and J by 1 base, and 11 bases separated the two germline ends. The CDR3 loop spans 13 amino acids. Germline CDR1 is DFQATT and CDR2 is SNEGSKA (reference sequence). For the CDR3, the DNA is TGCAGTGCTCTAACAGGGAGTAACTATGGCTACACCTTC. It codes for CSALTGSNYGYTF.

The J gene is TRBJ1-2, the V gene TRBV20-1; 7 nucleotides align to TRBD1. CDR3 length: 14 amino acids. With V trimmed by 1 base and J by 4 bases, 6 bases remained unmatched. From germline, CDR1 is DFQATT and CDR2 SNEGSKA (reference sequence). The CDR3 region has the DNA TGCAGTGCTAGAGGGACAGGATCCCCCTATGGCTACACCTTC. It translates to CSARGTGSPYGYTF.

CDR3 protein: CASIHSGQGRDTEAFF. CDR3 bases: TGTGCCAGCATCCACTCGGGGCAGGGCAGGGACACTGAAGCTTTCTTT. The J gene is TRBJ1-1, the V gene TRBV14; D possibly corresponds to TRBD1 (5 bases). The CDR3 contains 16 residues. Germline CDR1 and CDR2: SGHDN and FVKESK. Trimming removed 7 bases at V and 3 bases at J, with 21 bases between.

A few counts support this clonotype. This chain links TRBV7-3 with TRBJ1-1; the D gene is possibly TRBD1 (5 bases). V shed 5 bases and J shed 4 bases, with 11 bases lying between them. CDR3 length: 13 amino acids. Germline values: CDR1 SGHTA, CDR2 FQGTGA. The CDR3 loop reads CASSSWGGTEAFF. The CDR3 DNA reads as TGTGCCAGCAGCAGCTGGGGCGGCACTGAAGCTTTCTTT. Together with reference TRBV7-3 and TRBJ1-1, the CDR3 gives the full variable domain: GAGVSQTPSNKVTEKGKYVELRCDPISGHTALYWYRQSLGQGPEFLIYFQGTGAADDSGLPNDRFFAVRPEGSVSTLKIQRTERGDSAVYLCASSSWGGTEAFFGQGTRLTVV.

The gene calls are TRBV7-6 and TRBJ2-7; weak D call: TRBD1 (5 bases). The CDR3 covers 13 residues. CDR1 SGHVS and CDR2 FNYEAQ come from the germline V gene. Trimming removed 4 bases at V and 5 bases at J, with 12 bases between. Written as DNA, the CDR3 is TGTGCCAGCAGCTCTAGGGGCAGTCACGAGCAGTACTTC. As protein: CASSSRGSHEQYF.

The V call is TRBV6-1, the J call TRBJ2-2, with D unresolved. CDR1 and CDR2 (germline): MNHNS, SASEGT. V lost 5 bases and J lost 5, with 9 bases in between. The CDR3 length is 13 residues. The CDR3 here is CASSIQVTGELFF. The CDR3, as DNA: TGTGCCAGCAGTATCCAGGTGACCGGGGAGCTGTTTTTT.

The genes are TRBV5-5 and TRBJ2-1, with D possibly TRBD1 on 6 matching bases. This CDR3 has 18 amino acids. Germline V gene sequence: CDR1 SGHKS, CDR2 YYEKEE (reference sequence). V lost 4 bases and J lost 0, with 20 bases in between. This CDR3 reads CASSPARGTISSYNEQFF. CDR3 nucleotide sequence: TGTGCCAGCAGCCCTGCGAGGGGGACCATCAGCTCCTACAATGAGCAGTTCTTC.

The rearrangement links TRBV19 to TRBJ1-6, with D uncertain. Germline V lookup: CDR1 LNHDA, CDR2 SQIVND (reference sequence). The CDR3 length is 15 residues. V was clipped by 6 bases and J by 5 bases, with 14 bases between them. In nucleotides, the CDR3 is TGTGCCAGTAGCACCGGGATCACAGATAATTCACCCCTCCACTTT. It encodes CASSTGITDNSPLHF.

This chain uses TRBV20-1 with TRBJ2-3; D uncertain. Germline V lookup: CDR1 DFQATT, CDR2 SNEGSKA (reference sequence). V was clipped by 1 base and J by 6 bases, with 8 bases between them. This CDR3 spans 12 amino acids. The CDR3 region is CSARVSEDTQYF. CDR3 nucleotide sequence: TGCAGTGCTAGAGTCTCTGAGGATACGCAGTATTTT.

The chain has TRBV10-1 and TRBJ2-1; D unclear. V lost 2 bases and J lost 1, with 6 bases in between. Germline values: CDR1 WNHNN, CDR2 SYGVQD (reference sequence). This CDR3 has 14 amino acids. The CDR3 sequence is CASSEDSSYNEQFF. The CDR3 DNA reads as TGCGCCAGCAGTGAGGATTCTTCCTACAATGAGCAGTTCTTC.

The chain uses TRBV7-9 and TRBJ2-1, with no clear D. The V end lost 5 bases, the J end lost 7 bases, and 15 bases lay between the germline ends. This CDR3 is 14 amino acids long. In germline, CDR1 is SEHNR, CDR2 FQNEAQ (reference sequence). This CDR3 reads CASSPTVDGNEQFF. CDR3 DNA: TGTGCCAGCAGCCCCACTGTGGACGGGAATGAGCAGTTCTTC.

This clonotype has a handful of counts. This sequence joins TRBV20-1 and TRBJ1-1; D ambiguous. V was trimmed by 3 bases and J by 8 bases, leaving 7 bases between them. Germline V lookup: CDR1 DFQATT, CDR2 SNEGSKA (reference sequence). The CDR3 has 10 amino acids. The CDR3 protein is CSASGLEAFF. CDR3 in DNA: TGCAGTGCTAGCGGACTAGAAGCTTTCTTT.

This clonotype was counted a few times. The V gene is TRBV5-6, the J gene TRBJ1-1; D perhaps matches TRBD1 (5 bases). Germline lookup yields CDR1 SGHDT and CDR2 YYEEEE. The ends were cut back, 4 bases at V and 10 bases at J, with 23 bases in the middle. The CDR3 spans 15 residues. The CDR3 DNA reads TGTGCCAGCAGCCCCGCCGGGGGGGGGAGGAGTGGAGCTTTCTTT. Translation gives CASSPAGGGRSGAFF.

The sample holds a few counts of this clonotype. The chain couples TRBV6-1 to TRBJ2-5, with D possibly matching TRBD1 (6 bases). Germline-derived CDR1 and CDR2 are MNHNS and SASEGT. Trimming removed 10 bases from V and 2 bases from J, with 14 bases in between. The CDR3 is 13 residues long. DNA of the CDR3: TGTGCCACCGCCCAGGGGCGACAAGAGACCCAGTACTTC. Translation: CATAQGRQETQYF.

The chain recombines TRBV2 with TRBJ2-6; D gene unclear. V lost 5 bases and J lost 0, with 5 bases in between. The germline gives CDR1 SNHLY, CDR2 FYNNEI. The CDR3 consists of 14 residues. CDR3 loop: CASSPSSGANVLTF. CDR3 DNA sequence: TGTGCCAGCAGTCCCAGCTCTGGGGCCAACGTCCTGACTTTC.

A few counts support this clonotype. The V call is TRBV7-2, the J call TRBJ2-3; D is undetermined. Trimming took off 2 bases at V and 1 base at J, with 10 bases between the two ends. The CDR3 has 15 residues. Germline loops: CDR1 SGHTA, CDR2 FQGNSA. CDR3 DNA: TGTGCCAGCAGCTTAAACGACCCCGGCACAGATACGCAGTATTTT. It translates to CASSLNDPGTDTQYF.

The table lists this clonotype with a few counts. This chain joins TRBV20-1 and TRBJ1-5; possibly TRBD1 for D (5 bases). CDR3 length equals 12 residues. CDR1 is DFQATT and CDR2 is SNEGSKA in the germline V gene (reference sequence). Between the trimmed V and J ends, which lost 7 bases and 2 bases, there was a span of 9 bases. As DNA, the CDR3 is TGCAGTGTAGGGGCGCGCAATCAGCCCCAGCATTTT. Translation gives CSVGARNQPQHF.

In DNA form, the CDR3 reads TGTGCCAGCACGGGGGGCAGCTCTGGAAACACCATATATTTT. Translation gives CASTGGSSGNTIYF. This rearrangement joins TRBV12-3 or TRBV12-4 to TRBJ1-3, with a weak D call TRBD1 (6 bases). V gave up 7 bases and J gave up 0 bases, with 10 bases separating them. CDR3 length: 14 amino acids.

There are a few counts of this clonotype. The chain combines TRBV15 with TRBJ1-5, with D unresolved. CDR1 is LNHNV and CDR2 is YYDKDF in the germline V gene (reference sequence). This CDR3 comprises 15 residues. Trimming left V 3 bases short and J 2 bases short, with 11 bases between. The CDR3 loop reads CATSSVQEGNQPQHF. The CDR3 nucleotides are TGTGCCACCAGCAGCGTCCAGGAAGGCAATCAGCCCCAGCATTTT.

The chain recombines TRBV6-1 with TRBJ1-5, with D unclear. V was cut by 2 bases and J by 1 base, with 6 bases left in between. Per the germline V gene, CDR1 is MNHNS and CDR2 is SASEGT. The CDR3 sequence is 14 residues long. The CDR3 loop reads CASSEIVSNQPQHF. CDR3 bases: TGTGCCAGCAGTGAAATTGTGAGCAATCAGCCCCAGCATTTT.